This T cell receptor (beta chain) was profiled in a study of blood T cell repertoires in COVID-19. Turning to the study itself: The analysed material was cDNA or gDNA that came from T cells, B-cell-depleted T cells, or PBMCs.

In the authors' methods: Reference gene primer amplification gave nucleated cell count estimates. Sequenced by immunoSEQ multiplex PCR; TCRdb stores in-frame clones only, minus some. V, J and clone size were drawn from that table, and D and trimming were deduced from the DNA. The repertoire consists of around 210,000 clones, with about 88% occurring once and the leading ten covering roughly a sixth. Followed longitudinally, the Seattle patients had been enrolled during active infection. Germline CDR1 SNHLY, CDR2 FYNNEI. CDR3 length: 13 amino acids. V shed 7 bases, J shed 1 base, and the junction held 4 bases outside the gene matches.

Sequenced sample: peripheral blood. This sequence was found in a man in his fifties with COVID-19, enrolled during active disease. The chain has TRBV2 and TRBJ2-7; 7 bases line up with TRBD1. The CDR3, as DNA: TGTGCCAGCAATGAGGACAGGTCCTACGAGCAGTACTTC. Translating it yields CASNEDRSYEQYF. Together with reference TRBV2 and TRBJ2-7, the CDR3 gives the full variable domain: EPEVTQTPSHQVTQMGQEVILRCVPISNHLYFYWYRQILGQKVEFLVSFYNNEISEKSEIFDDQFSVERPDGSNFTLKIRSTKLEDSAMYFCASNEDRSYEQYFGPGTRLTVT.